These 20 T cell receptor beta chains were sequenced from one sample in a study of T cells expressing NK-cell markers. After re-calling the 5' RACE reads, TCRdb lists one entry per CDR3 protein, DNA absent. The ten top clones account for 4% to 5%, within a sample of 300,000 or so distinct CDR3 sequences. The sequencing input was blood T cells: a sorted CD56 or NKG2C T cell subset, CD4+ or CD8+ T cells, or bulk PBMC T cells (not recorded which). These receptors came from a woman aged 18 to 75 in good health.

This sequence joins TRBV12-3 or TRBV12-4 and TRBJ2-7; TCRdb's D call of TRBD1 is untestable without DNA. This CDR3 has 14 residues. CDR3 protein: CASSRTGLTYEQYF.

J is TRBJ2-1 and V is TRBV15; TCRdb reports TRBD2, a call that lacks DNA to check it against. CDR1 LNHNV and CDR2 YYDKDF come from the germline V gene (reference sequence). The CDR3 has 16 amino acids. CDR3 region: CATSRDATSGHNEQFF. The full variable domain, completed using reference TRBV15 and TRBJ2-1, is DAMVIQNPRYQVTQFGKPVTLSCSQTLNHNVMYWYQQKSSQAPKLLFHYYDKDFNNEADTPDNFQSRRPNTSFCFLDIRSPGLGDTAMYLCATSRDATSGHNEQFFGPGTRLTVL.

The CDR3 reads CASSPGGLAGSKNIQYF. This chain links TRBV7-2 with TRBJ2-4; TCRdb calls TRBD2, which cannot be checked without DNA. CDR3 length: 17 amino acids. Germline V lookup: CDR1 SGHTA, CDR2 FQGNSA.

CDR3 protein: CAISEPGDVPEAFF. The chain is built from TRBV10-3 and TRBJ1-1; checking the TCRdb D call of TRBD1 is not possible without DNA. Germline V gives CDR1 ENHRY, CDR2 SYGVKD. CDR3 length equals 14 residues.

The rearrangement links TRBV5-5 to TRBJ1-2; the TCRdb D gene call, TRBD1, has no DNA to confirm it. CDR1 and CDR2 (germline): SGHKS, YYEKEE (reference sequence). The CDR3 runs 16 residues. This chain's CDR3 is CASSLWGTESNYGYTF.

The rearrangement joins TRBV19 to TRBJ1-2; the TCRdb D gene call, TRBD1, has no DNA to confirm it. Germline V lookup: CDR1 LNHDA, CDR2 SQIVND (reference sequence). CDR3 size: 14 residues. This CDR3 reads CASSRQGANYGYTF.

The genes are TRBV29-1 and TRBJ2-3. The germline CDR1 and CDR2 sequences are SQVTM and ANQGSEA. The CDR3 is made up of 14 amino acids. CDR3 loop: CSVVEPTTTDTQYF.

The rearrangement links TRBV5-6 to TRBJ1-6; TCRdb names TRBD1, which stays unverified in the absence of DNA. Germline values: CDR1 SGHDT, CDR2 YYEEEE. The CDR3 totals 16 residues. CDR3 sequence: CASSPGLLGGNSPLHF.

The chain links TRBV6-2 or TRBV6-3 to TRBJ2-3; lacking DNA, the TRBD2 call made by TCRdb goes unchecked. Germline loops: CDR1 MNHEY, CDR2 SVGEGT. The CDR3 is 17 residues long. CDR3 residues: CASSYPGLATGGDTQYF.

This CDR3 reads CASSRGLNEQFF. This rearrangement joins TRBV5-1 to TRBJ2-1; without DNA, the TCRdb call of TRBD1 cannot be checked. The CDR3 is 12 amino acids. The germline V gene encodes CDR1 SGHRS and CDR2 YFSETQ. Full variable domain (rest looked up from reference TRBV5-1 and TRBJ2-1): KAGVTQTPRYLIKTRGQQVTLSCSPISGHRSVSWYQQTPGQGLQFLFEYFSETQRNKGNFPGRFSGRQFSNSRSEMNVSTLELGDSALYLCASSRGLNEQFFGPGTRLTVL.

V and J are TRBV20-1 and TRBJ2-4; TCRdb gives TRBD1 as the D gene, but with no DNA this cannot be confirmed. The V gene's germline CDR1 is DFQATT and CDR2 SNEGSKA (reference sequence). The CDR3 is 11 residues long. CDR3 in amino acids: CSGAGENIQYF.

This rearrangement joins TRBV28 to TRBJ2-2; there is no DNA to check the TCRdb D call of TRBD1. The CDR3 has 15 amino acids. Germline V gene data show CDR1 as MDHEN and CDR2 as SYDVKM. This CDR3 reads CASSLSGAGTGELFF.

The CDR3 sequence: CASSQDPTVRGSKLFF. The chain couples TRBV4-3 to TRBJ1-4; the TCRdb call, TRBD1, lacks DNA for checking. Germline lookup yields CDR1 LGHNA and CDR2 YSLEER. The CDR3 runs to 16 residues.

The rearrangement uses TRBV6-2 or TRBV6-3 and TRBJ1-5; TCRdb gives TRBD1 as the D gene, but with no DNA this cannot be confirmed. The CDR3 sequence is 13 residues long. From germline, CDR1 is MNHEY and CDR2 SVGEGT. The CDR3 reads CASTGQGAQPQHF.

V gene TRBV5-1 combines with J gene TRBJ2-2; TCRdb gives TRBD2 as the D gene, but with no DNA this cannot be confirmed. This CDR3 spans 15 amino acids. Germline V CDR1 and CDR2: SGHRS, YFSETQ. The CDR3 loop reads CASSFAQRDTGELFF.

This rearrangement joins TRBV10-3 to TRBJ2-1; the TCRdb call, TRBD2, lacks DNA for checking. The CDR3 is made up of 14 amino acids. Germline CDR1 reads ENHRY; CDR2 reads SYGVKD. The CDR3: CALSPTSGRNEQFF.

The chain is built from TRBV6-2 or TRBV6-3 and TRBJ2-1; TCRdb outputs TRBD2, but without DNA this stays unchecked. The CDR3 is 13 amino acids. Germline V gene sequence: CDR1 MNHEY, CDR2 SVGEGT. This chain's CDR3 is CATRPAGGNEQFF.

The CDR3 sequence: CASSLTWTETQYF. The chain employs TRBV7-3 and TRBJ2-5. Germline values: CDR1 SGHTA, CDR2 FQGTGA. CDR3 size: 13 residues.

V and J are TRBV6-1 and TRBJ2-3. CDR3 length: 13 amino acids. Germline loops: CDR1 MNHNS, CDR2 SASEGT. CDR3 sequence reads: CASRITGTDTQYF.

The chain recombines TRBV3-1 with TRBJ2-3; the D call of TRBD2 rests on TCRdb alone, since no DNA is present to check it. The germline CDR1 and CDR2 sequences are LGHDT and YNNKEL (reference sequence). The CDR3 is made up of 14 amino acids. The CDR3 sequence is CASSQGQIRDTQYF.